Reported below is one T cell receptor beta chain. The specificity of this receptor is unknown. Qualities for individual bases were not recorded, and no much larger clone is one base off. From the cysteine through the phenylalanine, the CDR3 covers 17 amino acids. Only the CDR3 DNA is retained, 51 bases long and in frame from the first base. For this chain, trimming is 3 bases at the V end and 5 bases at the J end, and the number of junction bases without a gene match is 4. The germline V gene supplies CDR1 KGHSH and CDR2 LQKENI. TCR CDR3 regions were amplified from genomic DNA by multiplex PCR using the deep immunoSEQ assay. For each cell subset, the extracted genomic DNA was distributed evenly across all wells of several immunoSEQ 96-well plates, and each plate served as one replicate. For sorted subsets, around 0.2 ug of genomic DNA, equivalent to around 30,000 T cell genomes, went into each replicate PCR. The purified libraries were quantified using a Qubit 3.0 fluorometer, sized with a Bioanalyzer 2100, and then quantified again using the KAPA Library Quantification kit. A separate single-read 150-cycle Illumina NextSeq 550 flow cell was used to sequence each immunoSEQ 96-well plate. The source study handled its data this way. Because the immunoSEQ output included only junctional sequences and no quality scores, the filtering could not be the same as the filtering used for full-length reads. To assign V/J genes and CDR3, sequences were annotated using PyIR, a Python wrapper for IgBLAST v1.9, with IMGT germline references. Reads were removed for weak V/J assignments (E-value above 1e-6), missing CDR3, stop codons, out-of-frame junctions, or ambiguous translated residues. V3J clonotypes were defined by identical inferred V gene, J gene, and CDR3 amino acid sequence. Percentage overlap between repertoires was calculated by dividing the number of shared unique clonotypes by the size of the smaller repertoire. RTK rarefaction, the Chao1 estimator, and Recon v2.1 estimates of unobserved clonotypes were used to assess repertoire richness. Generation probabilities for all TCRbeta clonotypes obtained by the gDNA method from several donors were computed using OLGA. TCRdb obtained this table from immuneACCESS and retained in-frame rearrangements with V and J assigned. These tables miss some clones; where compared with another copy, unresolved V genes account for less than half of the shortfall, and the remainder is unexplained. D and trimming come from the DNA, and the V and J calls and clone size come from that table. The table for this sample lists millions of clones; 85% to 95% of them were counted only once. Together, the top ten hold 0.1% to 0.15% of the sample.

This sample is part of a study of shared clonotypes between healthy human individuals (dated by TCRdb to 2020 to 2021). Regarding the research as a whole: The cohort included three men and a couple of women between 18 and 49 years of age. For each donor, CD4 naive and CD4 memory were each given three plates, CD8 naive was given two plates, and CD8 memory was given one plate. Per donor, leukapheresis produced somewhere between about 0.9 and 10 billion PBMCs. Different laboratories and diverse techniques were used to prepare libraries and sequence TCR repertoires, to increase sequencing depth and limit assay-specific biases. The study deeply sequenced blood TCR repertoires of roughly five healthy adults to estimate repertoire size and the extent of clonotype sharing between individuals.

Results the study describes overall, beyond this receptor: Compared with non-shared clonotypes, clonotypes shared by all four sorted-subset donors had higher generation probabilities. The genetic and exposure-history diversity represented was limited by the small number of donors. Sampling was restricted to blood, and TCR repertoires in tissue are likely to differ from TCR repertoires in blood. Pairwise subsampling led to the expectation that sequencing depth would affect the degree of clonotype sharing among donors. Even with the large sequencing depth, rarefaction of the sorted-subset datasets indicated that sequencing was incomplete. Across a few donors, approximately 4.6% of naive CD4, roughly 3.8% of naive CD8, 2.3% of memory CD4, and roughly 0.41% of memory CD8 clonotypes were shared. Larger estimated clonotype richness was generally found for naive subsets than for memory subsets.

The donors were healthy, HIV-negative adults with no recently reported acute infections or vaccinations. Every donor was a Caucasian adult residing in Nashville, Tennessee, USA. CD4+ T cells were enriched through magnetic negative selection, after which naive cells were positively selected on CD45RA and the remaining negative fraction served as the memory subset. Blood was obtained by leukapheresis, after which PBMCs were separated by Ficoll-Histopaque density gradient centrifugation and cryopreserved in liquid nitrogen vapor phase. Analytical flow cytometry was used to check the purity and quantity of every magnetically sorted T cell population. Each sorted fraction had its genomic DNA isolated and then quantified by UV absorbance on a Nanodrop 2000c.

The sequence links TRBV18 to TRBJ2-1; 16 bases in between match TRBD2. The sample taken for sequencing was naive CD4+ T cells sorted from blood. The intended sense of this specimen's cell subset or site label: CD45RA+ positively selected. The TCR was taken from a young man in good health. The CDR3 sequence is CASSPPGLAGGNNEQFF. The sequenced DNA is TGTGCCAGCTCACCTCCGGGACTAGCGGGGGGGAACAATGAGCAGTTCTTC.